This record concerns one T cell receptor beta chain sequence. This sample was included in a study of blood T cell repertoires in COVID-19. Background on the study: Both acute and convalescent COVID-19 samples were obtained from the United States, Italy and Spain.

The CDR3 totals 15 residues. The V and J ends lost 4 bases and 0 bases respectively, with 12 bases between them. Germline CDR1 SGHNT, CDR2 YENEEA. TCRdb's copy holds only in-frame clones and misses some; the assay was immunoSEQ multiplex PCR. Of 250,000 or so clones in the sample, roughly 87% are singletons; the top ten hold around 0.78%. What was sequenced was peripheral blood. This TCR came from a woman between 25 and 40 years old with acute or convalescent COVID-19. V gene TRBV11-3 combines with J gene TRBJ1-1; tentatively, D is TRBD1 (6 bases). CDR3 nucleotide sequence: TGTGCCAGCAGCTACATGAGGACAGTGAACACTGAAGCTTTCTTT. This sequence encodes CASSYMRTVNTEAFF.